Given below is one T cell receptor beta chain in context. V was clipped by 0 bases and J by 4 bases; unmatched bases: 12. The CDR3 consists of 19 residues. Germline CDR1 is MGHDK and CDR2 is SYGVNS. The use of a sample-barcoded 5' primer and a J-beta primer mix characterized a second PCR of about 7 to 12 cycles. MiXCR, applied by TCRdb to the 5' RACE reads, yields one record per CDR3 protein. The sample consists of around 1,000,000 distinct CDR3 sequences, around 25% of them appearing once. These data come from a study of blood T cells in healthy people across ages. The sample was also linked to a second study, of T cells of mothers and their children.

The chain uses TRBV25-1 and TRBJ2-4; 10 positions agree with TRBD2. Material for sequencing was blood. The TCR was taken from a girl aged 2-15 years in good health. CDR3 residues: CASSEYGLADPMGKNIQYF. In DNA form, the CDR3 reads TGTGCCAGCAGTGAATACGGACTAGCGGACCCAATGGGTAAAAACATTCAGTACTTC.